This entry features one TCR beta chain sequence. The target antigen is unknown. This entry is derived from a study of vaccination and CD4 T cells after COVID-19. Study information: Samples taken post-COVID came a median 101 days after diagnosis, ranging from 35 to 161. The authors gave control cultures a CEFX pool, an HIV-1 Nef pool, or no peptide. Points from the study as a whole: From about 20 to 38, the median of SARS-CoV-2-reactive clonotypes rose without reaching significance.

This CDR3 has 16 residues. V was clipped by 6 bases and J by 0 bases; unmatched bases: 8. Germline CDR1 and CDR2: MNHEY and SVGEGT. Treatment of the sample: approximately 9-day PBMC culture with coronavirus spike peptide pools or control peptides (ViraFEST assay). The Oncomine TCR Beta short-read assay sequenced DNA from cultured CD4+ T cells. TCRdb analysed the PCR reads with MiXCR anew, one entry per CDR3 protein. Of about 21,000 distinct CDR3 sequences detected, about 44% appear once; the ten largest clones hold roughly 25%. V is TRBV6-2 or TRBV6-3 and J is TRBJ1-5; 7 bases agree with TRBD1. The sequenced sample was CD4+ T cells from blood, cultured in vitro, obtained before SARS-CoV-2 vaccination. The receptor's source is a human donor who had recovered from COVID-19. CDR3 amino acids: CASRGHDRASNQPQHF. The CDR3 nucleotides are TGTGCCAGCAGGGGTCACGACAGGGCTAGCAATCAGCCCCAGCATTTT.